A single sample is the source of the 14 T cell receptor beta chains below, sequenced in a study of T cells in Graves' hyperthyroidism and ophthalmopathy. Researchers took RNA transcripts and amplified the TCR beta CDR3 regions from them. First-round RT-PCR with HTBI primers amplified the TCR CDR3 region. TCRdb reanalysed the multiplex PCR reads using MiXCR and keeps one entry per CDR3 protein. This table has more than 500,000 distinct CDR3 sequences, under 60% appearing once. Sequencing input: peripheral blood or thyroid tissue (not recorded which). These receptors were obtained from an adult woman with Graves' disease, either hyperthyroidism or ophthalmopathy (not recorded which).

This clonotype was seen ten or more times. J is TRBJ2-5 and V is TRBV10-3; no definite D call. Trimming removed 4 bases from V and 5 bases from J, with 8 bases in between. Germline V gene data show CDR1 as ENHRY and CDR2 as SYGVKD. This CDR3 is 12 amino acids long. CDR3 nucleotide sequence: TGTGCCATCAGTGGCAATGGGGAGACCCAGTACTTC. This translates into CAISGNGETQYF.

Points on this clonotype: With a much larger clone just one base away, this may be a read error. The rearrangement links TRBV6-6 to TRBJ1-3; D unclear. Per germline, CDR1 MNHNY and CDR2 SVGAGI (reference sequence). CDR3 size: 15 residues. CDR3 nucleotide sequence: TGTGCCATCAGTTACGGGCCGGACTCTGGAAACACCATATATTTT. It yields the protein CAISYGPDSGNTIYF.

As to this clonotype: Germline and junction disagree at one end, which may indicate a read error. The genes are TRBV5-1 and TRBJ1-4; maybe TRBD1 (5 bases). In germline, CDR1 is SGHRS, CDR2 YFSETQ. The CDR3 covers 14 residues. The CDR3 spells CASSLGGTGEKLFF. Written as DNA, the CDR3 is TGTGCCAGCAGCCTCGGAGGGACGGGGGAAAAACTGTTTTTT.

This clonotype was recorded many times. J is TRBJ2-7 and V is TRBV7-2; possible D gene TRBD2, 6 bases. The CDR3 loop spans 15 amino acids. Germline V gene lookup returns CDR1 SGHTA and CDR2 FQGNSA. V was trimmed by 2 bases and J by 0 bases, leaving 11 bases between them. The CDR3 loop reads CASSLKGLYSYEQYF. CDR3 bases: TGTGCCAGCAGCTTAAAGGGACTGTACTCCTACGAGCAGTACTTC.

Comment on this clonotype: One end of the junction does not line up with germline, which may come from a read error. The rearrangement links TRBV10-3 to TRBJ2-2, with TRBD2 matching 8 bases. Looked up from germline, CDR1 is ENHRY and CDR2 is SYGVKD. The CDR3 is made up of 15 amino acids. This chain's CDR3 is CAIRTGTSRTGGLFF. The CDR3 DNA reads as TGTGCCATCAGAACCGGGACTAGTAGAACCGGGGGGCTGTTTTTT.

This clonotype has only one observation. This chain uses TRBV25-1 with TRBJ2-1; unclear D gene. This CDR3 contains 11 residues. Germline assignment: CDR1 MGHDK and CDR2 SYGVNS. V gave up 4 bases and J gave up 8 bases, with 6 bases separating them. The CDR3: CASSGCDEQFF. DNA of the CDR3: TGTGCCAGCAGTGGCTGCGATGAGCAGTTCTTC.

This clonotype was counted many times. The chain joins TRBV4-1 to TRBJ2-7, with unresolved D. The CDR3 is 12 residues long. Germline values: CDR1 MGHRA, CDR2 YSYEKL. Trimming removed 3 bases at V and 6 bases at J, with 9 bases between. The CDR3 bases are TGCGCCAGCAGCCACCCCCTCGGCGAGCAGTACTTC. This gives the protein CASSHPLGEQYF.

This chain links TRBV7-9 with TRBJ2-2, with 8 bases identical to TRBD1. The CDR3 totals 15 residues. Trimming took 1 base from V and 5 from J; bases not matched to a gene: 3. The germline V gene has CDR1 SEHNR and CDR2 FQNEAQ (reference sequence). The CDR3 is CASSLVQGGTGELFF. The DNA for the CDR3 is TGTGCCAGCAGCTTAGTACAGGGGGGAACCGGGGAGCTGTTTTTT.

The J gene is TRBJ2-7, the V gene TRBV28; D call uncertain. The CDR3 has 14 amino acids. Trimming took off 6 bases at V and 0 bases at J, with 12 bases between the two ends. Germline assignment: CDR1 MDHEN and CDR2 SYDVKM. CDR3 sequence: CASRLSNPSYEQYF. The CDR3 coding sequence is TGTGCCAGCAGGCTTAGTAATCCCTCCTACGAGCAGTACTTC.

J is TRBJ1-2 and V is TRBV9; D not resolved. Germline lookup yields CDR1 SGDLS and CDR2 YYNGEE. V lost 1 base, J lost 4 bases, and 8 bases lay in between. The CDR3 sequence is 13 residues long. CDR3 loop: CASSVSGFYGYTF. The CDR3 nucleotides read TGTGCCAGCAGCGTAAGCGGGTTCTATGGCTACACCTTC.

This clonotype was seen repeatedly, ten times or more. The V call is TRBV7-9, the J call TRBJ1-1, with a possible D match to TRBD1 (5 bases). The V end was cut by 5 bases, the J end by 4 bases, with 17 bases between. Per the germline V gene, CDR1 is SEHNR and CDR2 is FQNEAQ (reference sequence). The CDR3 has 15 amino acids. CDR3 nucleotide sequence: TGTGCCAGCAGCCCGCAACTGGGGACGCGCACTGAAGCTTTCTTT. This translates into CASSPQLGTRTEAFF.

In its sample, this clonotype was seen many times. CDR3 coding DNA: TGCAGTGCTAGATTTCCCTCTTTCCAAGAGACCCAGTACTTC. Translation gives CSARFPSFQETQYF. The chain recombines TRBV20-1 with TRBJ2-5; D unresolved. V lost 2 bases, J lost 1 base, and 11 bases lay in between. Germline-derived CDR1 and CDR2 are DFQATT and SNEGSKA (reference sequence). The CDR3 is 14 residues long.

The gene calls are TRBV7-9 and TRBJ2-5; D is perhaps TRBD1 or TRBD2 (5 bases each). CDR3 size: 13 residues. The germline gives CDR1 SEHNR, CDR2 FQNEAQ (reference sequence). Trimming cost V 5 bases and J 5 bases, with 12 bases left between them. The CDR3 sequence: CASSVDWGETQYF. The CDR3 DNA reads TGTGCCAGCAGCGTGGACTGGGGGGAGACCCAGTACTTC.

The rearrangement links TRBV7-2 to TRBJ2-2, with D hard to call. The CDR3 covers 12 residues. V lost 5 bases and J lost 9, with 10 bases in between. CDR1 is SGHTA, CDR2 FQGNSA, per germline. The CDR3 sequence is CASSAPGRELFF. In DNA, the CDR3 is TGTGCCAGCAGCGCACCCGGCCGGGAGCTGTTTTTT.